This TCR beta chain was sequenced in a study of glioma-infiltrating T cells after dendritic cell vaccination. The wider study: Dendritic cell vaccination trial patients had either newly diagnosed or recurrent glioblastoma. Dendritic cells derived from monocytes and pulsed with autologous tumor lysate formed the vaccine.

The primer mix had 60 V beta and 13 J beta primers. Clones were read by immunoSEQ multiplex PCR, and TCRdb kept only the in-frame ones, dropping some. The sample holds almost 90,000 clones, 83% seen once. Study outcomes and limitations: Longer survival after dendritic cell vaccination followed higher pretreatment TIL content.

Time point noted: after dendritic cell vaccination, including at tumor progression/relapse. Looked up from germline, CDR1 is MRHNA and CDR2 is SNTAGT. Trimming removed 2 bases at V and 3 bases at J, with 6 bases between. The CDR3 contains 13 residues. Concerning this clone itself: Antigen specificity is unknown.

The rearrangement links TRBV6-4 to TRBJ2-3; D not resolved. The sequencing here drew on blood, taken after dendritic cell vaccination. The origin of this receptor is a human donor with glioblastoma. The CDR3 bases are TGTGCCAGCAGTGACACTCGGACAGATACGCAGTATTTT. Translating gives CASSDTRTDTQYF.